Presented here are 28 T cell receptor beta chains from one specimen sequenced in a study of regulatory T cells in long-lasting Graves disease. Time point noted: newly diagnosed GD, antithyroid drugs for less than 3 months. Preparation of the TCR library used RNA extracted from PBMCs. Construction of TCR beta libraries relied on iRepertoire HTBI primers and on Arm-PCR targeting CDR3 regions. Each CDR3 protein is one row after TCRdb ran MiXCR on the multiplex PCR reads. The top ten hold approximately 20% of the sample, which has about 200,000 distinct CDR3 sequences, about 18% seen once. The sequencing here drew on peripheral blood mononuclear cells (PBMCs), taken at new diagnosis, from a patient treated with antithyroid drugs. These receptors were collected from a female donor with Graves disease.

This clonotype was found many times. The chain is built from TRBV3-1 and TRBJ2-1, with D unresolved. Trimming pared 1 base from V and 8 bases from J, leaving 6 bases between. This CDR3 has 12 amino acids. From germline, CDR1 is LGHDT and CDR2 YNNKEL (reference sequence). The CDR3 reads CASSQGWDEQFF. The CDR3, as DNA: TGTGCCAGCAGCCAAGGGTGGGATGAGCAGTTCTTC.

This clonotype was seen at least ten times. The rearrangement uses TRBV6-5 and TRBJ1-5; unclear D gene. This CDR3 region has 14 residues. The V end lost 0 bases, the J end lost 5 bases, and 8 bases lay between the germline ends. Germline CDR1 and CDR2: MNHEY and SVGAGI. The CDR3 sequence: CASSYSGSDQPQHF. The CDR3 DNA reads as TGTGCCAGCAGTTACTCAGGGTCAGATCAGCCCCAGCATTTT.

This clonotype was seen only a few times. The chain uses TRBV7-9 and TRBJ2-3; D is undetermined. Per the germline V gene, CDR1 is SEHNR and CDR2 is FQNEAQ (reference sequence). The V and J ends lost 5 bases and 2 bases respectively, with 11 bases between them. There are 14 residues in the CDR3. The CDR3 DNA reads TGTGCCAGCAGCCCGGACCGAGACACAGATACGCAGTATTTT. Protein product: CASSPDRDTDTQYF.

The chain is built from TRBV5-4 and TRBJ2-7; 7 positions match TRBD2. The junction had 6 bases not matched to a gene; V was cut back by 2 bases and J by 1 base. The CDR3 covers 15 residues. Per the germline V gene, CDR1 is SGHNT and CDR2 is YYREEE (reference sequence). CDR3 nucleotides: TGTGCCAGCAGCTTTCCAGCGGGAAGATCCTACGAGCAGTACTTC. It encodes CASSFPAGRSYEQYF.

This clonotype has only a few counts. The chain uses TRBV2 and TRBJ2-4; tentatively, D is TRBD1 (5 bases). V was clipped by 2 bases and J by 0 bases, with 8 bases between them. The V gene's germline CDR1 is SNHLY and CDR2 FYNNEI. The CDR3 has 15 residues. The CDR3 bases are TGTGCCAGCAGTGAAAGACAGCTAGCCAAAAACATTCAGTACTTC. Encoded protein: CASSERQLAKNIQYF.

This clonotype was seen many times. This CDR3 reads CSVGPGLAVNEQFF. For the CDR3, the DNA is TGCAGCGTGGGTCCGGGACTAGCAGTCAATGAGCAGTTCTTC. The V gene is TRBV29-1, the J gene TRBJ2-1, with 9 nucleotides matching TRBD2. The CDR3 consists of 14 residues. CDR1 SQVTM and CDR2 ANQGSEA come from the germline V gene. The trim removed 6 bases at V and 6 bases at J, leaving 9 bases unmatched.

In its sample, this clonotype was seen many times. The chain joins TRBV2 to TRBJ1-6, with D unresolved. CDR1 is SNHLY, CDR2 FYNNEI, per germline. The CDR3 has 16 amino acids. Between the trimmed V and J ends, which lost 4 bases and 7 bases, there was a span of 17 bases. CDR3 coding DNA: TGTGCCAGCAGTGGAATGTCGCCAGAACGAAATTCACCCCTCCACTTT. Translating it yields CASSGMSPERNSPLHF.

The chain links TRBV20-1 to TRBJ2-1; 10 bases match TRBD2. The CDR3 has 17 amino acids. Germline V gene lookup returns CDR1 DFQATT and CDR2 SNEGSKA (reference sequence). Trimming at V came to 3 bases and at J to 0 bases, leaving 8 bases not matched to a gene. CDR3 region: CSASRLAGKGSYNEQFF. CDR3 coding DNA: TGCAGTGCTAGTAGACTAGCGGGTAAGGGCTCCTACAATGAGCAGTTCTTC.

This clonotype was detected many times. The rearrangement links TRBV30 to TRBJ1-2, with 11 bases aligning to TRBD1. V trimming: 2 bases; J trimming: 4 bases; junction bases outside the gene matches: 3. The CDR3 is 14 residues long. Germline V lookup: CDR1 GTSNPN, CDR2 SVGIG (reference sequence). The CDR3 DNA reads as TGTGCCTGGAGTAGGACAGGGGGCGGCTATGGCTACACCTTC. Its translation: CAWSRTGGGYGYTF. Using reference TRBV30 and TRBJ1-2 for the parts outside the CDR3, the full variable domain is SQTIHQWPATLVQPVGSPLSLECTVEGTSNPNLYWYRQAAGRGLQLLFYSVGIGQISSEVPQNLSASRPQDRQFILSSKKLLLSDSGFYLCAWSRTGGGYGYTFGSGTRLTVV.

The sample holds many counts of this clonotype. This chain links TRBV24-1 with TRBJ2-3; the D gene is possibly TRBD2 (5 bases). Looked up from germline, CDR1 is KGHDR and CDR2 is SFDVKD. The CDR3 is 17 residues long. V lost 0 bases and J lost 0, with 12 bases in between. The chain's CDR3 is CATSDLASGPSTDTQYF. The CDR3 nucleotides read TGTGCCACCAGTGATTTGGCGAGCGGTCCTAGCACAGATACGCAGTATTTT.

V is TRBV3-1 and J is TRBJ2-7, with TRBD1 matching 8 bases. Per germline, CDR1 LGHDT and CDR2 YNNKEL (reference sequence). Trimming removed 1 base from V and 3 bases from J; junction bases left unmatched: 2. This CDR3 spans 14 amino acids. The CDR3 loop is CASSQVTGGYEQYF. The CDR3 coding sequence is TGTGCCAGCAGCCAAGTAACAGGGGGCTACGAGCAGTACTTC.

This clonotype was found many times. The chain uses TRBV28 and TRBJ1-1; D ambiguous. Germline V CDR1 and CDR2: MDHEN, SYDVKM. The CDR3 runs to 13 residues. V lost 5 bases, J lost 0 bases, and 7 bases lay in between. CDR3 nucleotides: TGTGCCAGCAGTAATAGCTTGAACACTGAAGCTTTCTTT. Protein: CASSNSLNTEAFF.

This clonotype was seen repeatedly, ten times or more. This chain links TRBV7-3 with TRBJ1-1; D not resolved. The germline V and J ends were trimmed by 6 bases and 0 bases, with 11 bases remaining between them. The CDR3 runs to 14 residues. Germline V gene sequence: CDR1 SGHTA, CDR2 FQGTGA. CDR3: CASSLTRLNTEAFF. The CDR3 DNA reads as TGTGCCAGCAGTTTGACCAGATTGAACACTGAAGCTTTCTTT. Full variable domain (remainder filled in from reference TRBV7-3 and TRBJ1-1): GAGVSQTPSNKVTEKGKYVELRCDPISGHTALYWYRQSLGQGPEFLIYFQGTGAADDSGLPNDRFFAVRPEGSVSTLKIQRTERGDSAVYLCASSLTRLNTEAFFGQGTRLTVV.

At least ten counts were recorded for this clonotype. This rearrangement joins TRBV20-1 to TRBJ2-5; the D is unclear. Judging by the DNA end, TRBJ2-1 fits better; the J call may be wrong. Germline assignment: CDR1 DFQATT and CDR2 SNEGSKA (reference sequence). This CDR3 is built from 13 residues. The CDR3 here is CSARDPLPDEQFF. CDR3 nucleotides: TGCAGTGCTAGAGATCCCCTCCCCGATGAGCAGTTCTTC.

This clonotype was counted ten times or more. The chain is built from TRBV6-1 and TRBJ1-1; D is unresolved. The CDR3 runs to 13 residues. The V gene lost 4 bases and the J gene lost 6 bases, with 12 bases spanning the gap. Germline CDR1 reads MNHNS; CDR2 reads SASEGT. CDR3 loop: CASSATQDPEAFF. CDR3 DNA: TGTGCCAGCAGTGCCACCCAGGATCCTGAAGCTTTCTTT.

This clonotype showed up many times. The CDR3 loop reads CASSLSGGVGTGELFF. CDR3 DNA sequence: TGTGCCAGCAGTTTATCAGGGGGGGTAGGCACCGGGGAGCTGTTTTTT. The V gene is TRBV27, the J gene TRBJ2-2; D is possibly TRBD2 (7 bases). There are 16 residues in the CDR3. Germline V gene data show CDR1 as MNHEY and CDR2 as SMNVEV (reference sequence). V was trimmed by 0 bases and J by 4 bases, leaving 12 bases between them.

This clonotype was found a few times. The V call is TRBV7-2, the J call TRBJ2-5; 10 bases align to TRBD2. CDR3 length: 16 amino acids. Germline-derived CDR1 and CDR2 are SGHTA and FQGNSA. Trimming took 1 base from V and 5 from J; bases not matched to a gene: 7. The CDR3 DNA follows: TGTGCCAGCAGCTTAGGCAGCGGGAGGGGGATGGAGACCCAGTACTTC. Translated: CASSLGSGRGMETQYF.

This clonotype was counted ten times or more. V gene TRBV20-1 combines with J gene TRBJ2-1; D could derive from TRBD1 or TRBD2 (5 bases each). The CDR3 spans 15 residues. CDR1 is DFQATT, CDR2 SNEGSKA, per germline (reference sequence). V was trimmed by 1 base and J by 8 bases, leaving 18 bases between them. DNA of the CDR3: TGCAGTGCTAGAGGGGGGTTTGCTAGCCGCGATGAGCAGTTCTTC. Protein product: CSARGGFASRDEQFF.

There are many counts of this clonotype. V gene TRBV16 combines with J gene TRBJ2-7; TRBD1 agrees at 10 bases. Germline loops: CDR1 KGHSY, CDR2 FQNENV. The junction had 11 bases not matched to a gene; V was cut back by 1 base and J by 2 bases. This CDR3 contains 18 residues. The DNA of the CDR3 is TGTGCCAGCAGCCAATTCGGGACAGGGGAGTCCCCCCCCTACGAGCAGTACTTC. This gives the protein CASSQFGTGESPPYEQYF.

This rearrangement joins TRBV7-8 to TRBJ2-7; D might be TRBD2 (6 bases). V was shortened by 5 bases and J by 7 bases, with 21 bases between the two germline ends. The V gene's germline CDR1 is SGHVS and CDR2 FQNEAQ. This CDR3 has 15 amino acids. The CDR3 spells CASSRLAAPSGEQYF. CDR3 DNA: TGTGCCAGCAGCCGGTTAGCGGCTCCCTCGGGGGAGCAGTACTTC.

This clonotype was counted many times. The rearrangement uses TRBV19 and TRBJ2-7, with D perhaps matching TRBD1 (5 bases). The V and J ends lost 5 bases and 6 bases respectively, with 14 bases between them. The V gene's germline CDR1 is LNHDA and CDR2 SQIVND (reference sequence). The CDR3 is made up of 13 amino acids. The CDR3: CASSDSGFGEQYF. The CDR3 coding sequence is TGTGCCAGTAGTGACTCAGGGTTCGGCGAGCAGTACTTC. The full variable domain, completed using reference TRBV19 and TRBJ2-7, is DGGITQSPKYLFRKEGQNVTLSCEQNLNHDAMYWYRQDPGQGLRLIYYSQIVNDFQKGDIAEGYSVSREKKESFPLTVTSAQKNPTAFYLCASSDSGFGEQYFGPGTRLTVT.

In its sample, this clonotype was seen many times. This chain links TRBV28 with TRBJ1-1, with D tentatively TRBD1 (5 bases). CDR1 MDHEN and CDR2 SYDVKM come from the germline V gene. There are 19 residues in the CDR3. Trimming removed 1 base from V and 2 bases from J, with 23 bases in between. CDR3 coding DNA: TGTGCCAGCAGTTTATATGGGACTTGGGGTCTTGCGGGTAACACTGAAGCTTTCTTT. Translating it yields CASSLYGTWGLAGNTEAFF.

In its sample, this clonotype was seen many times. V usage is TRBV7-9 and J usage is TRBJ2-5; 13 nucleotides line up with TRBD2. The J segment lost 7 bases and the V segment lost 5 bases, leaving 7 bases of the junction unmatched. Germline V gives CDR1 SEHNR, CDR2 FQNEAQ (reference sequence). The CDR3 is 15 amino acids. The CDR3 spells CASSATSGRSLTQYF. In nucleotides, the CDR3 is TGTGCCAGCAGCGCGACTAGCGGGAGGTCGCTGACCCAGTACTTC. Looking up the rest from reference TRBV7-9 and TRBJ2-5 gives the full variable domain: DTGVSQNPRHKITKRGQNVTFRCDPISEHNRLYWYRQTLGQGPEFLTYFQNEAQLEKSRLLSDRFSAERPKGSFSTLEIQRTEQGDSAMYLCASSATSGRSLTQYFGPGTRLLVL.

Ten or more counts support this clonotype. The chain combines TRBV18 with TRBJ2-7; 13 nucleotides align to TRBD2. Unmatched junction bases numbered 8, after V lost 4 bases and J lost 5 bases. The CDR3 loop spans 16 amino acids. CDR1 and CDR2 (germline): KGHSH, LQKENI. CDR3 DNA: TGTGCCAGCTCACACCCCGGGACTAGCGGGATGGACGAGCAGTACTTC. It translates to CASSHPGTSGMDEQYF.

This clonotype was seen a few times. This may stem from a read error, because a much larger clone lies one nucleotide away. This sequence joins TRBV30 and TRBJ2-1, with TRBD2 identical over 11 bases. From germline, CDR1 is GTSNPN and CDR2 SVGIG (reference sequence). This CDR3 has 17 residues. J gave up 7 bases and V 0 bases, and 11 bases lay outside the gene matches. The CDR3 is CAWSVRVTSGSLNEQFF. The CDR3 region has the DNA TGTGCCTGGAGTGTACGGGTCACTAGCGGGAGTCTAAATGAGCAGTTCTTC.

Many counts were recorded for this clonotype. The chain uses TRBV6-5 and TRBJ1-1; 8 positions match TRBD1. The germline V gene encodes CDR1 MNHEY and CDR2 SVGAGI. The CDR3 spans 17 residues. The trim removed 4 bases at V and 4 bases at J, leaving 14 bases unmatched. CDR3 loop: CASSSTLTGTGGTEAFF. CDR3 sequence (DNA): TGTGCCAGCAGTTCGACTCTCACCGGGACAGGTGGCACTGAAGCTTTCTTT.

The chain carries TRBV12-3 or TRBV12-4 and TRBJ2-7; 7 bases match TRBD1. The trim removed 5 bases at V and 5 bases at J, leaving 3 bases unmatched. The CDR3 length is 12 residues. CDR3 coding DNA: TGTGCCAGCAGTCACGGACAGGACGAGCAGTACTTC. Its translation is CASSHGQDEQYF.

This clonotype was seen many times. This chain connects TRBV7-9 to TRBJ1-3; D gene uncertain. Germline CDR1 reads SEHNR; CDR2 reads FQNEAQ (reference sequence). This CDR3 region has 16 residues. Trimming removed 11 bases from V and 0 bases from J, with 20 bases in between. This chain's CDR3 is CAARSASSLSGNTIYF. In nucleotides, the CDR3 is TGTGCCGCCAGATCAGCGAGCAGCCTCTCTGGAAACACCATATATTTT.